Listed here is a single TCR beta chain. Enrolled during active infection, Seattle patients were then followed longitudinally. This sample is part of a study of blood T cell repertoires in COVID-19. Study information: T cells, B-cell-depleted T cells, or PBMCs provided the cDNA or gDNA that served as material.

Authors' analysis steps: How many nucleated cells were present was estimated from reference gene primer amplification. Using immunoSEQ multiplex PCR, the repertoire was profiled, and TCRdb retains in-frame clones only, with some absent. Clonal size and the V and J genes are those of that table, whereas D and trimming came from the DNA. This sample has 150,000 to 200,000 clones, with around 87% found just once. The V segment lost 2 bases and the J segment 4 bases; nucleotides outside the gene matches: 3. Germline CDR1 is SGHNT and CDR2 is YYREEE (reference sequence). The CDR3 sequence is 17 residues long.

The specimen was peripheral blood. The rearrangement uses TRBV5-4 and TRBJ2-1; 16 positions agree with TRBD2. This TCR derives from a woman aged 70-85 years with COVID-19, enrolled during active disease. CDR3 residues: CASSFGTSGGVYNEQFF. The CDR3 DNA reads TGTGCCAGCAGCTTCGGGACTAGCGGGGGGGTGTACAATGAGCAGTTCTTC.